The 19 T cell receptor beta chains listed next were all sequenced from one sample in a study of T cell repertoires in cytomegalovirus infection. TCRdb processed the reads anew with MiXCR; each CDR3 protein has one entry. Among roughly 920,000 distinct CDR3 sequences listed, roughly 31% were seen once. For these receptors, no antigen is known. Sequencing used cultured CD8+ T cells from PBMCs, obtained from culture after CMV antigen stimulation. Receptor source: a human donor in good health (CMV status not recorded). Some clones in this sample may be carry-over from other donors' samples.

The chain uses TRBV24-1 and TRBJ1-2, with D tentatively TRBD1 (5 bases). Between the trimmed V and J ends, which lost 3 bases and 2 bases, there was a span of 6 bases. The CDR3 sequence is 13 residues long. From germline, CDR1 is KGHDR and CDR2 SFDVKD. The CDR3 loop is CATSDTGNYGYTF. The CDR3, as DNA: TGTGCCACCAGTGATACAGGAAACTATGGCTACACCTTC.

This clonotype has a count of ten or more. J is TRBJ2-7 and V is TRBV28; D possibly matches TRBD1 or TRBD2 (6 bases each). The CDR3 runs to 15 residues. V was cut by 6 bases and J by 0 bases, with 15 bases left in between. Germline CDR1 is MDHEN and CDR2 is SYDVKM. The CDR3 nucleotides are TGTGCCAGCAGACCAACAGGGAGGAGCTCCTACGAGCAGTACGTC. This gives the protein CASRPTGRSSYEQYV.

This clonotype was seen a few times. The gene calls are TRBV28 and TRBJ1-6, with D maybe TRBD1 (5 bases). The CDR3 totals 16 residues. Germline assignment: CDR1 MDHEN and CDR2 SYDVKM. Trimming cost V 7 bases and J 6 bases, with 19 bases left between them. In DNA form, the CDR3 reads TGTGCCAGCATCGAACCGGGACCCCGGCGTAATTCACCCCTCCACTTT. It translates to CASIEPGPRRNSPLHF.

Worth noting for this clonotype: The junction departs from the called germline gene at one end, perhaps through a read error. This chain links TRBV7-2 with TRBJ1-3; D is ambiguous. This CDR3 has 14 residues. Germline V lookup: CDR1 SGHTA, CDR2 FQGNSA. In DNA, the CDR3 is TGTGTCAGCAGCTTAGCGGGTGCTGGAAACACCATATATTTT. Translating it yields CVSSLAGAGNTIYF.

This clonotype occurred a few times. This chain uses TRBV7-8 with TRBJ2-6; 8 nucleotides align to TRBD1. J was trimmed by 3 bases and V by 5 bases; bases with no gene match: 12. The CDR3 covers 18 residues. Germline assignment: CDR1 SGHVS and CDR2 FQNEAQ. CDR3 amino acids: CASSRRTGPLYGANVLTF. The CDR3, as DNA: TGTGCCAGCAGCCGCCGGACAGGGCCCCTGTATGGGGCCAACGTCCTGACTTTC. The full variable domain, with the rest looked up from reference TRBV7-8 and TRBJ2-6, is GAGVSQSPRYKVAKRGQDVALRCDPISGHVSLFWYQQALGQGPEFLTYFQNEAQLDKSGLPSDRFFAERPEGSVSTLKIQRTQQEDSAVYLCASSRRTGPLYGANVLTFGAGSRLTVL.

Notes on this clonotype: A much bigger clone sits one base away, suggesting this may be a read error. J is TRBJ1-2 and V is TRBV20-1; 10 positions agree with TRBD1. The germline V gene has CDR1 DFQATT and CDR2 SNEGSKA (reference sequence). The CDR3 sequence is 11 residues long. With 6 bases clipped from V and 10 bases from J, the junction kept 5 bases outside the gene matches. CDR3 in amino acids: CSAGTGDDYTF. DNA of the CDR3: TGCAGTGCCGGGACAGGGGACGACTACACCTTC.

The sample holds a few counts of this clonotype. The rearrangement uses TRBV27 and TRBJ2-1; D not certain. The V gene lost 3 bases and the J gene lost 2 bases, with 8 bases spanning the gap. The CDR3 is made up of 14 amino acids. Germline V gives CDR1 MNHEY, CDR2 SMNVEV (reference sequence). CDR3 loop: CASSLGNTYNEQFF. CDR3 in DNA: TGTGCCAGCAGTTTGGGGAACACCTACAATGAGCAGTTCTTC.

This clonotype was seen a handful of times. The rearrangement uses TRBV7-2 and TRBJ1-5; 7 bases agree with TRBD1. Trimming took 1 base from V and 11 from J; bases not matched to a gene: 2. Per germline, CDR1 SGHTA and CDR2 FQGNSA. The CDR3 sequence is 12 residues long. The CDR3 loop is CASSLDDRAQHF. The CDR3, as DNA: TGTGCCAGCAGCTTAGACGACAGGGCCCAGCATTTT.

The chain couples TRBV9 to TRBJ2-2, with D uncertain. Germline assignment: CDR1 SGDLS and CDR2 YYNGEE. V dropped 0 bases and J dropped 2 bases, with 8 bases sitting between them. The CDR3 totals 15 residues. CDR3 in amino acids: CASSVGTSNTGELFF. The CDR3 nucleotides read TGTGCCAGCAGCGTAGGCACTTCCAACACCGGGGAGCTGTTTTTT.

The chain has TRBV7-2 and TRBJ1-6; D gene unclear. Trimming took 7 bases from V and 0 from J, leaving 10 bases between them. The CDR3 totals 15 residues. In germline, CDR1 is SGHTA, CDR2 FQGNSA. Here the CDR3 reads CASTKHSSYNSPLHF. CDR3 DNA: TGTGCCAGCACCAAACATAGCTCCTATAATTCACCCCTCCACTTT.

This clonotype was seen a handful of times. V usage is TRBV5-4 and J usage is TRBJ2-7; maybe TRBD2 (5 bases). CDR3 length equals 16 residues. V lost 4 bases and J 7 bases, leaving 24 bases between the germline ends. Germline V gives CDR1 SGHNT, CDR2 YYREEE (reference sequence). In nucleotides, the CDR3 is TGTGCCAGCAGCCTAGAAGTTGGGTTTTCCTCGGGGGAGCAGTACTTC. Its translation is CASSLEVGFSSGEQYF.

The chain's CDR3 is CASVGGYGYTF. Written as DNA, the CDR3 is TGTGCCAGCGTGGGTGGCTATGGCTACACCTTC. This chain uses TRBV2 with TRBJ1-2; D gene unclear. The CDR3 consists of 11 residues. V gave up 8 bases and J gave up 4 bases, with 8 bases separating them. Germline V gene lookup returns CDR1 SNHLY and CDR2 FYNNEI. Combining the CDR3 with reference TRBV2 and TRBJ1-2 gives the whole variable domain EPEVTQTPSHQVTQMGQEVILRCVPISNHLYFYWYRQILGQKVEFLVSFYNNEISEKSEIFDDQFSVERPDGSNFTLKIRSTKLEDSAMYFCASVGGYGYTFGSGTRLTVV.

The V gene is TRBV6-6, the J gene TRBJ2-2; D remains unclear. The germline V and J ends were trimmed by 7 bases and 6 bases, with 6 bases remaining between them. This CDR3 comprises 11 residues. Per the germline V gene, CDR1 is MNHNY and CDR2 is SVGAGI (reference sequence). This CDR3 is CASKVSGELFF. The DNA for the CDR3 is TGTGCCAGCAAAGTCTCCGGGGAGCTGTTTTTT.

The chain recombines TRBV7-3 with TRBJ1-5; a possible D gene is TRBD1 (6 bases). In germline, CDR1 is SGHTA, CDR2 FQGTGA. This CDR3 has 13 residues. Trimming took off 7 bases at V and 6 bases at J, with 13 bases between the two ends. The CDR3 is CASNRGAGQPQHF. The CDR3 region has the DNA TGTGCCAGCAATCGGGGGGCGGGTCAGCCCCAGCATTTT.

This clonotype was counted only a few times. V usage is TRBV19 and J usage is TRBJ1-1; the match to TRBD1 covers 7 bases. Germline CDR1 reads LNHDA; CDR2 reads SQIVND (reference sequence). Unmatched junction bases numbered 2, after V lost 3 bases and J lost 1 base. The CDR3 loop spans 14 amino acids. The chain's CDR3 is CASSIWDRNTEAFF. Written as DNA, the CDR3 is TGTGCCAGTAGTATTTGGGACAGGAACACTGAAGCTTTCTTT.

The V and J genes are TRBV12-3 or TRBV12-4 and TRBJ1-5, with D possibly being TRBD1 (5 bases). The length of the CDR3 is 15 residues. Trimming cost V 8 bases and J 0 bases, with 14 bases left between them. The CDR3 region is CASSGGSFSNQPQHF. CDR3 DNA: TGTGCCAGCTCCGGGGGATCCTTTAGCAATCAGCCCCAGCATTTT.

In its sample, this clonotype was seen many times. The chain uses TRBV2 and TRBJ2-7; D is unresolved. The V gene lost 2 bases and the J gene lost 2 bases, with 7 bases spanning the gap. The CDR3 runs to 13 residues. Germline CDR1 and CDR2: SNHLY and FYNNEI. CDR3 residues: CASSERYTYEQYV. For the CDR3, the DNA is TGTGCCAGCAGTGAACGATATACCTACGAGCAGTACGTC.

The rearrangement joins TRBV6-2 or TRBV6-3 to TRBJ1-2; D not resolved. Germline V CDR1 and CDR2: MNHEY, SVGEGT. The CDR3 contains 19 residues. Trimming took 0 bases from V and 4 from J, leaving 24 bases between them. CDR3 DNA sequence: TGTGCCAGCAGTTACTCGATAAACGAGTGGATCGGGGAAGCCTATGGCTACACCTTC. This translates into CASSYSINEWIGEAYGYTF.

The table lists this clonotype with a count of one. The chain couples TRBV19 to TRBJ1-5, with 8 positions matching TRBD1. CDR1 LNHDA and CDR2 SQIVND come from the germline V gene (reference sequence). The CDR3 spans 15 residues. The V and J ends lost 4 bases and 4 bases, in that order; junction bases with no gene match: 6. The CDR3 spells CASSTRQGPNQPQHF. The CDR3 coding sequence is TGTGCCAGTAGTACCCGACAGGGGCCGAATCAGCCCCAGCATTTT.